Listed here are 16 T cell receptor beta chains from one sample, sequenced in a study of T cell changes during pregnancy in multiple sclerosis. This table comes from immunoSEQ multiplex PCR, and its TCRdb copy is limited to in-frame clones, with some not included. The sample records about 79,000 clones, around 93% being singletons. The source was peripheral blood, collected in the second trimester of pregnancy. All receptors derive from a female donor in good health, enrolled as a control in a pregnancy study.

V and J are TRBV7-9 and TRBJ2-5; TRBD1 aligns across 9 bases. CDR3 length equals 19 residues. The trim removed 4 bases at V and 7 bases at J, leaving 22 bases unmatched. CDR1 and CDR2 (germline): SEHNR, FQNEAQ (reference sequence). The CDR3 nucleotides are TGTGCCAGCAGCTCAAAAAACCTACGTCCCGGGACAGGGTTCGGGACCCAGTACTTC. Residues: CASSSKNLRPGTGFGTQYF.

CDR3 protein: CASSLFRETQYF. In DNA form, the CDR3 reads TGTGCCAGCAGTCTCTTCAGGGAGACCCAGTACTTC. This sequence joins TRBV7-2 and TRBJ2-5; D is unresolved. Germline V lookup: CDR1 SGHTA, CDR2 FQGNSA. CDR3 length: 12 residues. The V end lost 6 bases, the J end lost 5 bases, and 10 bases lay between the germline ends.

V gene TRBV4-3 combines with J gene TRBJ2-7, with no clear D. This CDR3 is built from 14 residues. The germline V and J ends were trimmed by 1 base and 0 bases, with 7 bases remaining between them. Germline CDR1 and CDR2: LGHNA and YSLEER. The CDR3 bases are TGCGCCAGCAGCCAAGTACAGTACTCCTACGAGCAGTACTTC. Its translation is CASSQVQYSYEQYF.

The chain employs TRBV15 and TRBJ2-2; possibly TRBD1 for D (5 bases). This CDR3 comprises 14 residues. Trimming removed 3 bases from V and 4 bases from J, with 9 bases in between. From germline, CDR1 is LNHNV and CDR2 YYDKDF (reference sequence). CDR3 in DNA: TGTGCCACCAGCAGGCAGACAGTCACCGGGGAGCTGTTTTTT. This translates into CATSRQTVTGELFF.

V gene TRBV4-2 combines with J gene TRBJ2-7, with a possible D match to TRBD1 (6 bases). CDR1 is LGHNA and CDR2 is YNFKEQ in the germline V gene. V lost 1 base and J 3 bases, leaving 10 bases between the germline ends. The CDR3 has 14 amino acids. The CDR3 DNA reads as TGTGCCAGCAGCCAAGCCGGGACAAACTACGAGCAGTACTTC. It translates to CASSQAGTNYEQYF.

J is TRBJ1-5 and V is TRBV5-8; 7 bases align to TRBD1. CDR3 length: 15 amino acids. CDR1 and CDR2 (germline): SGHTS, YDEGEE. Trimming cost V 4 bases and J 2 bases; bases outside gene matches: 6. The CDR3 DNA reads as TGTGCCAGCAGCGTAGGGGGCGCGGGCAATCAGCCCCAGCATTTT. Protein: CASSVGGAGNQPQHF.

The V gene is TRBV11-3, the J gene TRBJ2-3; 11 bases agree with TRBD2. Per germline, CDR1 SGHNT and CDR2 YENEEA. The CDR3 contains 16 residues. V gave up 6 bases and J gave up 3 bases; unmatched junction bases: 8. CDR3 in amino acids: CASRNSGGAFTDTQYF. In DNA form, the CDR3 reads TGTGCCAGCAGAAATAGCGGGGGGGCATTTACAGATACGCAGTATTTT.

This chain connects TRBV4-2 to TRBJ2-3; TRBD2 matches at 8 bases. V lost 0 bases, J lost 5 bases, and 7 bases stayed unmatched. The CDR3 length is 16 residues. Looked up from germline, CDR1 is LGHNA and CDR2 is YNFKEQ. DNA for the CDR3: TGTGCCAGCAGCCAAGATTCGGGGGGGAGACTAGATACGCAGTATTTT. Encoded protein: CASSQDSGGRLDTQYF.

V gene TRBV19 combines with J gene TRBJ1-2; D unclear. The CDR3 runs 16 residues. Deletions cut 2 bases from V and 1 base from J, with 14 bases between. CDR1 and CDR2 from the germline V gene are LNHDA and SQIVND (reference sequence). CDR3 in DNA: TGTGCCAGTAGTATAACCTCGGGGTGGGGTAACTATGGCTACACCTTC. Translation: CASSITSGWGNYGYTF.

The J gene is TRBJ1-2, the V gene TRBV27; TRBD1 might be the D (6 bases). The V gene's germline CDR1 is MNHEY and CDR2 SMNVEV (reference sequence). V gave up 4 bases and J gave up 2 bases, with 8 bases separating them. The CDR3 has 13 residues. The CDR3: CASSSQGNYGYTF. CDR3 in DNA: TGTGCCAGCAGTTCCCAGGGGAACTATGGCTACACCTTC.

The J gene is TRBJ1-5, the V gene TRBV19; TRBD1 matches 7 bases. Germline assignment: CDR1 LNHDA and CDR2 SQIVND (reference sequence). The V gene end was trimmed by 7 bases and the J gene end by 1 base; junction bases not matched to a gene: 7. This CDR3 has 15 amino acids. CDR3 protein: CASTTDRVSNQPQHF. CDR3 coding DNA: TGTGCCAGTACCACAGACAGGGTCAGCAATCAGCCCCAGCATTTT.

The genes are TRBV27 and TRBJ2-7, with 7 bases lining up with TRBD1. The CDR3 sequence is 13 residues long. Losses at the gene ends were 6 bases for V and 5 bases for J; bases not matched to a gene: 7. The germline gives CDR1 MNHEY, CDR2 SMNVEV (reference sequence). The DNA of the CDR3 is TGTGCCAGCAGAAAACAGGGGATCGACGAGCAGTACTTC. This gives the protein CASRKQGIDEQYF.

The chain has TRBV7-3 and TRBJ2-7; a possible D gene is TRBD1 (6 bases). Germline CDR1 SGHTA, CDR2 FQGTGA. The CDR3 runs 14 residues. The V end was cut by 1 base, the J end by 2 bases, with 9 bases between. CDR3 sequence reads: CASSLKQGPYEQYF. The CDR3 region has the DNA TGTGCCAGCAGCTTAAAACAGGGACCCTACGAGCAGTACTTC.

This chain connects TRBV29-1 to TRBJ1-4; possibly TRBD1 for D (6 bases). CDR1 is SQVTM, CDR2 ANQGSEA, per germline. The CDR3 is 13 residues long. V lost 3 bases, J lost 8 bases, and 13 bases lay in between. DNA of the CDR3: TGCAGCGTTGACGTTGGGGGCTCAGAAAAACTGTTTTTT. Protein product: CSVDVGGSEKLFF.

The chain is built from TRBV27 and TRBJ2-7; 7 bases line up with TRBD1. With 7 bases clipped from V and 0 bases from J, the junction kept 6 bases outside the gene matches. The V gene's germline CDR1 is MNHEY and CDR2 SMNVEV (reference sequence). The CDR3 is made up of 14 amino acids. The CDR3 DNA sequence: TGTGCCAGCAAGCTAGGGGGCCCCTCCTACGAGCAGTACTTC. Amino acid sequence: CASKLGGPSYEQYF.

V usage is TRBV4-3 and J usage is TRBJ2-1, with 7 bases matching TRBD2. The trim removed 1 base at V and 12 bases at J, leaving 12 bases unmatched. CDR1 and CDR2 from the germline V gene are LGHNA and YSLEER. The CDR3 sequence is 15 residues long. As DNA, the CDR3 is TGCGCCAGCAGCCAAGTGGGGGGGAGTAATGAGGCGCAGTTCTTC. It is translated as CASSQVGGSNEAQFF.